The T cell receptor beta chain under discussion was sequenced for a study of shared clonotypes between healthy human individuals. The protocol was immunoSEQ multiplex PCR, while the TCRdb copy is restricted to in-frame clones and leaves out a portion. The sample holds 2 million to 2.5 million clones, approximately 93% seen once. This receptor was obtained from a man younger than 35 in good health. Some clones in this sample may be carry-over from other donors' samples. The sequencing input was naive CD4+ T cells from PBMCs. As to subset: CD45RA+ positively selected.

CDR3 residues: CASSLSSDYQPGGQYF. The CDR3, as DNA: TGTGCCAGCAGCTTATCCTCGGACTACCAGCCGGGGGGGCAGTACTTC. The chain has TRBV7-2 and TRBJ2-7; 7 bases are shared with TRBD2. CDR3 length: 16 amino acids. From germline, CDR1 is SGHTA and CDR2 FQGNSA. V shed 2 bases, J shed 9 bases, and the junction held 16 bases outside the gene matches.